Below, 30 T cell receptor beta chains from the same sample are listed, as sequenced in a study of T cell repertoires in cytomegalovirus infection. From the reads, TCRdb called clonotypes with MiXCR, one entry per CDR3 protein. Here the sample spans roughly 990,000 distinct CDR3 sequences, under 40% being singletons. Which antigens these TCRs recognize remains unknown. Sequencing used cultured CD8+ T cells from PBMCs, obtained from culture after CMV antigen stimulation. The receptors originated from a human donor in good health (CMV status not recorded). Some clones in this sample may be carry-over from other donors' samples.

This clonotype has only one observation. The rearrangement joins TRBV10-3 to TRBJ2-7; D is perhaps TRBD1 (5 bases). The CDR3 has 11 residues. V shed 6 bases and J shed 5 bases, with 8 bases lying between them. Looked up from germline, CDR1 is ENHRY and CDR2 is SYGVKD. The CDR3 is CAIRARDEQYV. CDR3 in DNA: TGTGCCATCAGAGCCAGGGACGAGCAGTACGTC.

This clonotype was found many times. The rearrangement joins TRBV27 to TRBJ2-1; D may be TRBD1 or TRBD2 (5 bases each). In germline, CDR1 is MNHEY, CDR2 SMNVEV (reference sequence). The ends were cut back, 7 bases at V and 4 bases at J, with 14 bases in the middle. The CDR3 covers 14 residues. The CDR3 region is CASTHRDGYNEQFF. The CDR3 nucleotides read TGTGCCAGCACCCATCGGGACGGGTACAATGAGCAGTTCTTC.

The CDR3 DNA reads as TGCAGTGCCCGCCAGGGGGGCCCCTACAATGAGCAGTTCTTC. Its translation: CSARQGGPYNEQFF. This sequence joins TRBV20-1 and TRBJ2-1, with D possibly being TRBD1 (7 bases). V was trimmed by 6 bases and J by 2 bases, leaving 14 bases between them. The CDR3 length is 14 residues. Germline V gene data show CDR1 as DFQATT and CDR2 as SNEGSKA (reference sequence).

The V call is TRBV6-2 or TRBV6-3, the J call TRBJ2-7; 9 positions agree with TRBD1. Germline V gives CDR1 MNHEY, CDR2 SVGEGT. The CDR3 spans 14 residues. Trimming at V came to 10 bases and at J to 3 bases, leaving 10 bases not matched to a gene. The CDR3 bases are TGTGCCACCGGATGGGGACAGGGATTCTACGAGCAGTACTTC. It codes for CATGWGQGFYEQYF.

The rearrangement joins TRBV6-2 or TRBV6-3 to TRBJ2-7, with TRBD2 matching 7 bases. The length of the CDR3 is 15 residues. CDR1 is MNHEY and CDR2 is SVGEGT in the germline V gene. Trimming cost V 7 bases and J 6 bases; bases outside gene matches: 15. CDR3 residues: CASTTSRSIGGEQYV. The CDR3 bases are TGTGCCAGCACGACTAGCCGATCAATTGGTGGCGAGCAGTACGTC.

Only a few counts were recorded for this clonotype. The genes are TRBV5-6 and TRBJ1-5, with D maybe TRBD1 (5 bases). The CDR3 is 16 residues long. Trimming took 3 bases from V and 3 from J, leaving 16 bases between them. CDR1 SGHDT and CDR2 YYEEEE come from the germline V gene. Here the CDR3 reads CASSSMGWGFNQPQHF. The DNA of the CDR3 is TGTGCCAGCAGCTCCATGGGATGGGGCTTCAATCAGCCCCAGCATTTT.

The chain is built from TRBV20-1 and TRBJ2-2; 9 bases are a match to TRBD1. The CDR3 consists of 15 residues. The J segment lost 10 bases and the V segment lost 0 bases, leaving 9 bases of the junction unmatched. Germline CDR1 reads DFQATT; CDR2 reads SNEGSKA (reference sequence). In DNA, the CDR3 is TGCAGTGCTAGAGACCGGGACAGGGCCCAGGTGGAGCTGTTTTTT. Translation: CSARDRDRAQVELFF.

This clonotype was counted between two and nine times. The V call is TRBV27, the J call TRBJ1-4, with a tentative D call TRBD1 (5 bases). Trimming left V 1 base short and J 5 bases short, with 11 bases between. The CDR3 is 15 residues long. Germline V CDR1 and CDR2: MNHEY, SMNVEV (reference sequence). The DNA for the CDR3 is TGTGCCAGCAGTTTATTTCAGGGTCCCAATGAAAAACTGTTTTTT. Amino acid sequence: CASSLFQGPNEKLFF.

This clonotype was observed a single time. This rearrangement joins TRBV2 to TRBJ1-1, with TRBD1 as a possible D gene (5 bases). Trimming shortened V by 4 bases and J by 4 bases, and 10 bases separated the two germline ends. Looked up from germline, CDR1 is SNHLY and CDR2 is FYNNEI. The CDR3 is made up of 13 amino acids. CDR3 sequence: CASSGGDTTEAFF. Here the CDR3 DNA reads TGTGCCAGCAGTGGGGGGGATACCACTGAAGCTTTCTTT.

This clonotype was detected a few times. This chain uses TRBV27 with TRBJ1-4; TRBD1 matches 11 bases. The CDR3 contains 14 residues. Trimming at V came to 5 bases and at J to 12 bases, leaving 8 bases not matched to a gene. The germline V gene encodes CDR1 MNHEY and CDR2 SMNVEV (reference sequence). The CDR3 loop is CASSPGQGARELFF. CDR3 DNA sequence: TGTGCCAGCAGTCCAGGACAGGGGGCGCGGGAACTGTTTTTT.

This rearrangement joins TRBV4-1 to TRBJ2-2, with D unresolved. CDR1 and CDR2 from the germline V gene are MGHRA and YSYEKL. The CDR3 is 14 residues long. V gave up 4 bases and J gave up 5 bases, with 11 bases separating them. The CDR3 sequence: CASSLAPRTGELFF. In DNA, the CDR3 is TGCGCCAGCAGCCTAGCCCCCCGGACCGGGGAGCTGTTTTTT.

This clonotype came up a few times. The chain is built from TRBV27 and TRBJ2-7; 10 nucleotides match TRBD1. CDR3 size: 14 residues. The V segment lost 6 bases and the J segment 6 bases; nucleotides outside the gene matches: 8. The V gene's germline CDR1 is MNHEY and CDR2 SMNVEV (reference sequence). The CDR3 here is CASSPGTGAFEQYV. In DNA form, the CDR3 reads TGTGCCAGCAGCCCCGGGACAGGGGCTTTCGAGCAGTACGTC.

This chain uses TRBV12-3 or TRBV12-4 with TRBJ1-1; D is undetermined. CDR3 length equals 14 residues. The ends were cut back, 6 bases at V and 0 bases at J, with 11 bases in the middle. The DNA for the CDR3 is TGTGCCAGCAGCACGAGACCTATGAACACTGAAGCTTTCTTT. Its translation is CASSTRPMNTEAFF.

This clonotype was observed a few times. The chain recombines TRBV7-6 with TRBJ1-2, with a possible D match to TRBD1 (5 bases). Trimming took 7 bases from V and 5 from J, leaving 23 bases between them. The CDR3 sequence is 16 residues long. Germline values: CDR1 SGHVS, CDR2 FNYEAQ. The CDR3 protein is CASTDRTRGTLYGYTF. CDR3 nucleotides: TGTGCCAGCACCGATCGCACTCGGGGGACCTTATATGGCTACACCTTC.

This clonotype was seen a few times. The chain employs TRBV24-1 and TRBJ2-3, with TRBD1 matching over 8 bases. Germline CDR1 and CDR2: KGHDR and SFDVKD. The CDR3 sequence is 14 residues long. V shed 4 bases, J shed 4 bases, and the junction held 3 bases outside the gene matches. The CDR3 nucleotides read TGTGCCACCAGTGAACGACAGGGGTCAGATACGCAGTATTTT. This encodes CATSERQGSDTQYF.

This sequence joins TRBV6-2 or TRBV6-3 and TRBJ2-5; no reliable D call. The germline V and J ends were trimmed by 5 bases and 5 bases, with 15 bases remaining between them. The germline CDR1 and CDR2 sequences are MNHEY and SVGEGT. The CDR3 covers 14 residues. CDR3 loop: CASSLYNRAETQYF. The CDR3 bases are TGTGCCAGCAGTCTCTATAATAGGGCGGAGACCCAGTACTTC.

This clonotype was observed a single time. The rearrangement uses TRBV7-4 and TRBJ2-1; TRBD1 matches at 10 bases. The CDR3 length is 14 residues. V shed 7 bases and J 8 bases; nucleotides not matched to a gene: 8. Per the germline V gene, CDR1 is SGHVT and CDR2 is SQSDAQ. Here the CDR3 reads CASTRQGAGDEQFF. CDR3 nucleotide sequence: TGTGCCAGCACCCGACAGGGGGCAGGGGATGAGCAGTTCTTC.

The chain has TRBV5-5 and TRBJ2-5; D is undetermined. V was pared by 3 bases and J by 0 bases, with 9 bases between. CDR1 and CDR2 (germline): SGHKS, YYEKEE (reference sequence). The CDR3 spans 14 residues. CDR3 protein: CASSSVVYQETQYF. DNA for the CDR3: TGTGCCAGCAGCTCAGTGGTGTACCAAGAGACCCAGTACTTC.

The genes are TRBV6-1 and TRBJ2-6; no reliable D call. Trimming removed 10 bases from V and 2 bases from J, with 15 bases in between. The CDR3 covers 15 residues. Per the germline V gene, CDR1 is MNHNS and CDR2 is SASEGT. The CDR3: CANAVSGAGANVLTF. The DNA for the CDR3 is TGTGCCAACGCGGTGTCCGGTGCTGGGGCCAACGTCCTGACTTTC.

This clonotype was detected only a few times. The V gene is TRBV27, the J gene TRBJ1-5, with no clear D. CDR3 length: 14 amino acids. In germline, CDR1 is MNHEY, CDR2 SMNVEV (reference sequence). The V end lost 8 bases, the J end lost 7 bases, and 18 bases lay between the germline ends. The CDR3 bases are TGTGCCAGCGGGCCGGGAATTGGAAAACAGCCCCAGCATTTT. Translating gives CASGPGIGKQPQHF.

This clonotype was found many times. The chain employs TRBV7-6 and TRBJ1-2, with D hard to call. The germline CDR1 and CDR2 sequences are SGHVS and FNYEAQ. Trimming left V 5 bases short and J 2 bases short, with 6 bases between. The CDR3 spans 12 residues. The CDR3 nucleotides read TGTGCCAGCAGCCCTGTGAACTATGGCTACACCTTC. Translation gives CASSPVNYGYTF.

This clonotype was seen a few times. This chain joins TRBV7-8 and TRBJ2-1, with 13 nucleotides matching TRBD2. Germline trimming cut 3 bases from V and 8 bases from J; bases unmatched to any gene: 4. Per the germline V gene, CDR1 is SGHVS and CDR2 is FQNEAQ. This CDR3 spans 15 amino acids. CDR3 in amino acids: CASSFTSGGVHEQFF. For the CDR3, the DNA is TGTGCCAGCAGCTTCACTAGCGGGGGGGTCCATGAGCAGTTCTTC.

This clonotype was seen more than once but under ten times. The chain employs TRBV6-6 and TRBJ2-3, with TRBD2 matching 10 bases. Trimming removed 5 bases from V and 2 bases from J; junction bases left unmatched: 4. The CDR3 is 15 residues long. The germline V gene encodes CDR1 MNHNY and CDR2 SVGAGI (reference sequence). The CDR3 coding sequence is TGTGCCAGCAGTGGCCTAGCGGGGGACACAGATACGCAGTATTTT. Translation gives CASSGLAGDTDTQYF.

V is TRBV20-1 and J is TRBJ2-2; tentatively, D is TRBD1 (5 bases). The V gene lost 7 bases and the J gene lost 2 bases, with 11 bases spanning the gap. Germline CDR1 reads DFQATT; CDR2 reads SNEGSKA (reference sequence). There are 13 residues in the CDR3. The CDR3 bases are TGCAGTGTAGTGGACAAAAACACCGGGGAGCTGTTTTTT. Its translation: CSVVDKNTGELFF.

In this sample, this clonotype turned up a few times. The chain has TRBV10-3 and TRBJ2-3, with TRBD2 identical over 9 bases. The CDR3 contains 16 residues. The J segment lost 10 bases and the V segment lost 7 bases, leaving 18 bases of the junction unmatched. The germline gives CDR1 ENHRY, CDR2 SYGVKD. DNA for the CDR3: TGTGCCATCACCTTCCGGACTAGCGCTCAGGAAGAGGCGCAGTATTTT. Protein sequence: CAITFRTSAQEEAQYF.

This clonotype occurred once. The chain uses TRBV6-1 and TRBJ1-1; 7 bases agree with TRBD1. From germline, CDR1 is MNHNS and CDR2 SASEGT. The ends lost 1 base at V and 6 bases at J; junction bases unmatched: 5. The CDR3 spans 14 residues. The CDR3 nucleotides are TGTGCCAGCAGTGAAGGACAGGGTAGTGCTGAAGCTTTCTTT. It specifies CASSEGQGSAEAFF.

This chain uses TRBV7-6 with TRBJ1-1; D unresolved. Germline-derived CDR1 and CDR2 are SGHVS and FNYEAQ. The V end lost 6 bases, the J end lost 6 bases, and 8 bases lay between the germline ends. There are 11 residues in the CDR3. CDR3 in amino acids: CASRSGPEAFF. As DNA, the CDR3 is TGTGCCAGCAGGTCCGGGCCTGAAGCTTTCTTT.

This chain links TRBV6-6 with TRBJ2-1; 7 bases are shared with TRBD1. J was trimmed by 6 bases and V by 2 bases; bases with no gene match: 4. CDR1 and CDR2 from the germline V gene are MNHNY and SVGAGI (reference sequence). The CDR3 extends over 14 amino acids. The CDR3 coding sequence is TGTGCCAGCAGTTACGGGCAGGGGGTCAATGAGCAGTTCTTC. Amino acids: CASSYGQGVNEQFF.

The V gene is TRBV27, the J gene TRBJ2-1, with 8 bases fitting TRBD2. The CDR3 contains 15 residues. Trimming took 0 bases from V and 8 from J; bases not matched to a gene: 6. The germline CDR1 and CDR2 sequences are MNHEY and SMNVEV (reference sequence). DNA of the CDR3: TGTGCCAGCAGTTTATCGGACGGGGGGGCTTATGAGCAGTTCTTC. Translation: CASSLSDGGAYEQFF.

The chain joins TRBV29-1 to TRBJ1-1; tentatively, D is TRBD1 (5 bases). The CDR3 consists of 12 residues. Germline values: CDR1 SQVTM, CDR2 ANQGSEA. V lost 7 bases to trimming and J lost 8 bases, with 17 bases between them. This CDR3 is CSASAGDAEAFF. The CDR3, as DNA: TGCAGCGCCTCGGCGGGGGATGCGGAAGCTTTCTTT. The complete variable domain, with remaining parts taken from reference TRBV29-1 and TRBJ1-1, reads SAVISQKPSRDICQRGTSLTIQCQVDSQVTMMFWYRQQPGQSLTLIATANQGSEATYESGFVIDKFPISRPNLTFSTLTVSNMSPEDSSIYLCSASAGDAEAFFGQGTRLTVV.